This T cell receptor (beta chain) was identified during a study of blood T cell repertoires in COVID-19. The table came from immunoSEQ multiplex PCR; TCRdb's copy has only in-frame clones and leaves some out. The table includes around 150,000 clones, 80% to 90% detected once. Trimming removed 0 bases from V and 5 bases from J, with 10 bases in between. From germline, CDR1 is GTSNPN and CDR2 SVGIG (reference sequence). The CDR3 is 13 amino acids. The sequenced sample consisted of peripheral blood. This TCR derives from a man between 65 and 80 years old with acute or convalescent COVID-19. This chain uses TRBV30 with TRBJ2-5; D perhaps matches TRBD1 (6 bases). The CDR3 nucleotides read TGTGCCTGGAGTGTGGGGACATTGGAGACCCAGTACTTC. Its translation is CAWSVGTLETQYF.